This TCR beta chain was captured by sequencing in a study of T cells in Graves' hyperthyroidism and ophthalmopathy. Turning to this clonotype: With a much larger clone just one base away, this may be a read error.

TCR beta CDR3 region amplification was performed from RNA transcripts. The HTBI primer set was used in a first-round RT-PCR of the TCR CDR3. MiXCR, applied by TCRdb to the multiplex PCR reads, yields one record per CDR3 protein. The data hold hundreds of thousands of distinct CDR3 sequences, with about 45% observed a single time. Participants, patients aged 18 to 65, had newly diagnosed hyperthyroidism with a duration under 2 months. Diagnosis rested on symptoms, serum thyroxine and TRAb, thyroid ultrasound, and orbital computed tomography. The source is a woman between 18 and 29 years old with Graves' hyperthyroidism. Specimen: peripheral blood or thyroid tissue (not recorded which).

CDR3 residues: CATSDQGTSDEQCF. For the CDR3, the DNA is TGTGCCACCAGTGACCAAGGGACTAGCGACGAGCAGTGCTTC. The gene calls are TRBV24-1 and TRBJ2-7, with 10 bases matching TRBD2. The germline V gene has CDR1 KGHDR and CDR2 SFDVKD. This CDR3 is 14 amino acids long.